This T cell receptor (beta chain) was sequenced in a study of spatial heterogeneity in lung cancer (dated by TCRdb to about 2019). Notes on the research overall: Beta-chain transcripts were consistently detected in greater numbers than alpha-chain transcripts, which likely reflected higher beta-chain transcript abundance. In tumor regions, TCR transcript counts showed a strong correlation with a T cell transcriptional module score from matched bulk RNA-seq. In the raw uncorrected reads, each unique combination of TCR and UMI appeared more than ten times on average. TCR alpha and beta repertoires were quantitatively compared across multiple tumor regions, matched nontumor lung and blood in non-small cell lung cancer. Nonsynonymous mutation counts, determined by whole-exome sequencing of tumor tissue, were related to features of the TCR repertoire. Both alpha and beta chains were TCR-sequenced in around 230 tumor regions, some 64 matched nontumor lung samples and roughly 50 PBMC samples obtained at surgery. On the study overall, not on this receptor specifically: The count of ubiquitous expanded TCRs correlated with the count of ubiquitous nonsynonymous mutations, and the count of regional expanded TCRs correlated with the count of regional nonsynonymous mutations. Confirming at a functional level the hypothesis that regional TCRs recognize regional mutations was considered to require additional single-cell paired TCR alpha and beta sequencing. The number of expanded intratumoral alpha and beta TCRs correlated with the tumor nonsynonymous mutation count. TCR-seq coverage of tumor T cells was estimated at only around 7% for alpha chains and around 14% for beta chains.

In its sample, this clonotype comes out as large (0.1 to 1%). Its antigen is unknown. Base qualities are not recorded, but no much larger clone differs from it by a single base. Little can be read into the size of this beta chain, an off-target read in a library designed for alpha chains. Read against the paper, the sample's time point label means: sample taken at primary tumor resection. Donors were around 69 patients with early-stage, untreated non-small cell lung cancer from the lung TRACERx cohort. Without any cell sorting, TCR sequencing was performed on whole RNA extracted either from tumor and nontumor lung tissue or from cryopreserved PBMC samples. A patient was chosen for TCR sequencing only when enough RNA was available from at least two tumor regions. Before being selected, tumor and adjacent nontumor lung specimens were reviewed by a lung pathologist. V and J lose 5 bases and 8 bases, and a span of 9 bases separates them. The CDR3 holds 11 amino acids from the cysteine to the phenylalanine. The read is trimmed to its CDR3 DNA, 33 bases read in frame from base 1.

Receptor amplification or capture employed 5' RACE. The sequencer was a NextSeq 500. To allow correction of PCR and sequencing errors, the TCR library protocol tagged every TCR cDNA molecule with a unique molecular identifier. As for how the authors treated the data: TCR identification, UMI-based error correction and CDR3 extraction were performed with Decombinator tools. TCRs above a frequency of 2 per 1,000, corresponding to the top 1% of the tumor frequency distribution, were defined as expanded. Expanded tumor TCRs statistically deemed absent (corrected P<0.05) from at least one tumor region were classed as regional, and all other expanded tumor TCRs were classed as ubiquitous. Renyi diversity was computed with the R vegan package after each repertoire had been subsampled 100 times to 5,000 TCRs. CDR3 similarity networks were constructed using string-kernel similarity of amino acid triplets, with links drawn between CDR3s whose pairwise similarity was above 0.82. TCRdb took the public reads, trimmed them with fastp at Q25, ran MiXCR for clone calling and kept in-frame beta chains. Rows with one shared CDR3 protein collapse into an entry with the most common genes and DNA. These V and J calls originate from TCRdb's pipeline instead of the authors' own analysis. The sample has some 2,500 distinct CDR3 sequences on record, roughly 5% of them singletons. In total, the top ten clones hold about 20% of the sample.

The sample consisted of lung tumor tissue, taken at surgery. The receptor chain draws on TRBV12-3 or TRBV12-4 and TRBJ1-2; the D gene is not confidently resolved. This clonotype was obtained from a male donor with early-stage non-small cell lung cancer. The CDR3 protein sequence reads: CASSLGRGYTF. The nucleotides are TGTGCCAGCAGTCTCGGTCGGGGCTACACCTTC.